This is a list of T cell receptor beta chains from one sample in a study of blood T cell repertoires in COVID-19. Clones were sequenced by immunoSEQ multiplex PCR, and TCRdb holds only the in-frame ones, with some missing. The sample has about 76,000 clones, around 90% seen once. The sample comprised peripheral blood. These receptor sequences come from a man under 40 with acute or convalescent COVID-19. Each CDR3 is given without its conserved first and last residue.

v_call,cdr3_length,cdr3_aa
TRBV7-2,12,ASRTLAGTGELF
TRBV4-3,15,ASSQDLRGSSYNEQF
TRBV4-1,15,ASSQVNMAGLTDTQY
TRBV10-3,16,AIGPGLAGGSGANVLT
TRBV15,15,ATSRDRALVGTDEQF
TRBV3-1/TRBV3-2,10,ASSQSRQGRL
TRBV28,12,ASSGGPGDTEAF
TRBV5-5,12,ASSLGTGEKTQY
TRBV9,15,ASSAEILAGASNEQF
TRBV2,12,ASRAGTSAYEQY
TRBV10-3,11,AIGSDRDTEAF
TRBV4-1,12,ASSDRAQGSPLH
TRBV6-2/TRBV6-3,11,ASSSGLGDEQY
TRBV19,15,ASSQTPRQRRGGGYT
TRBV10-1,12,ASSRGTAVDTQY
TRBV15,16,ATSGAPLGRFVGSEQF
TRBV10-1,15,ASKIYRSGGAEQPQH
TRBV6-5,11,ASRRVGGETQY
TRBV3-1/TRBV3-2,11,ASSRDRAYEQY
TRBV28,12,ASSSRVRSQTQY
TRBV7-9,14,ASSLVETGGSYGYT
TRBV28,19,ASSLAVGLAGGSGSPDTQY
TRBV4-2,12,ASSRERFNYGYT
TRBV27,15,ASSWTGLMGTTGELF
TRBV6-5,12,ASSSGFKGETQY
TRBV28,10,ASKLFKQPQH
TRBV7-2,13,ASSLDRGSAYGYT
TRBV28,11,ASLTGQGSSLF
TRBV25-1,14,ASSPRGSGSIGIQY
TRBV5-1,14,ASSETGGQLVGEQF
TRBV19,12,ASSIGLGGTEAF
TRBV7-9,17,ASSSSDPGLLRSGNTIY
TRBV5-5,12,ASSLGQTTGELF
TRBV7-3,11,ASSRDSNQPQH
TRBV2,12,ASSEVGQSNGYT
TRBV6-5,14,ASSSNSGRGEGELF
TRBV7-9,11,ASSLGEIGEQF